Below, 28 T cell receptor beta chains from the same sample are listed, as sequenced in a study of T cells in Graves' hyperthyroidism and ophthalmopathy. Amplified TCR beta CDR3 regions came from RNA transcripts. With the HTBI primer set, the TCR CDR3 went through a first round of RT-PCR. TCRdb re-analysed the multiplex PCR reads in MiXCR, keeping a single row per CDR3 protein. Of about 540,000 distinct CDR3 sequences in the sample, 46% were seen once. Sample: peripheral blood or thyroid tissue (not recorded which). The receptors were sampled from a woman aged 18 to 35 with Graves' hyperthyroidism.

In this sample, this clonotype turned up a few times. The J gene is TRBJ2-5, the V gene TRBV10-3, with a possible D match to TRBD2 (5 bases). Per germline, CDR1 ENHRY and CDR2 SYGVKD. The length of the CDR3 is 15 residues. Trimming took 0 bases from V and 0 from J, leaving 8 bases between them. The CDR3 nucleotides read TGTGCCATCAGTGAGTCCACGGGGTACCAAGAGACCCAGTACTTC. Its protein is CAISESTGYQETQYF.

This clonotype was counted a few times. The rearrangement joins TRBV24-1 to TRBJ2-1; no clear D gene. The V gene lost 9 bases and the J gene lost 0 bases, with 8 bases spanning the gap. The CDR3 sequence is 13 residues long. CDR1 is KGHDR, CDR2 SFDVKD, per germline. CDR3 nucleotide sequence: TGTGCCACCCGTCACGGCTCCTACAATGAGCAGTTCTTC. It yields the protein CATRHGSYNEQFF.

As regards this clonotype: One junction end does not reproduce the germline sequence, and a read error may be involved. CDR3 nucleotides: TGCGCCAGCAGCCAAGGGAGAGAATATGGCCACACCTTC. Its translation is CASSQGREYGHTF. J is TRBJ1-2 and V is TRBV7-2; D not certain. The CDR3 is made up of 13 amino acids. Germline V gene data show CDR1 as SGHTA and CDR2 as FQGNSA.

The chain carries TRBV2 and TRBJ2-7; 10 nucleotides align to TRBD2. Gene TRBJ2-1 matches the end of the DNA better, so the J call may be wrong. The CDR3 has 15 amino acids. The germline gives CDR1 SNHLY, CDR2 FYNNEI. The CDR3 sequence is CASSGGLAGASEQFF. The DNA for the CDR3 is TGTGCCAGCAGTGGTGGGCTAGCGGGAGCTTCTGAGCAGTTCTTC.

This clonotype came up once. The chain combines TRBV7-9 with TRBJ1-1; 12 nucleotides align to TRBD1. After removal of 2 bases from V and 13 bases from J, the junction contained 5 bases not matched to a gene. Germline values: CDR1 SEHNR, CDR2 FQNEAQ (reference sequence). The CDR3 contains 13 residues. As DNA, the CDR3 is TGTGCCAGCAGCTTAACGGGGACAGGGGGCGTTTTCTTT. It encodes CASSLTGTGGVFF.

The CDR3 DNA reads TGCAGTGCCCTAGCCTCTAGCTTGAGACTCCAAGAGACCCAGTACTTC. Its translation: CSALASSLRLQETQYF. The chain is built from TRBV20-1 and TRBJ2-5, with D perhaps TRBD2 (5 bases). CDR1 is DFQATT, CDR2 SNEGSKA, per germline (reference sequence). V was pared by 6 bases and J by 1 base, with 21 bases between. This CDR3 is 16 amino acids long.

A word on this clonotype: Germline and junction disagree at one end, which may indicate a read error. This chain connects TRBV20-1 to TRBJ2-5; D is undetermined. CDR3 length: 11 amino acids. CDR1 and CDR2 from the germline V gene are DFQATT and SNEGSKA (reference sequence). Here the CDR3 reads CSARAQETQNF. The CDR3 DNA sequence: TGCAGTGCTAGAGCCCAAGAAACCCAGAACTTC.

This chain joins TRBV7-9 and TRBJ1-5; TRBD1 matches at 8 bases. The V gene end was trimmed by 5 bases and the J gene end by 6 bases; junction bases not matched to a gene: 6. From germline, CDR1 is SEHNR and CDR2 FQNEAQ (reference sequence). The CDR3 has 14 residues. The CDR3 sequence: CASSPGQGTQPQHF. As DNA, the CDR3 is TGTGCCAGCAGCCCTGGACAGGGTACTCAGCCCCAGCATTTT.

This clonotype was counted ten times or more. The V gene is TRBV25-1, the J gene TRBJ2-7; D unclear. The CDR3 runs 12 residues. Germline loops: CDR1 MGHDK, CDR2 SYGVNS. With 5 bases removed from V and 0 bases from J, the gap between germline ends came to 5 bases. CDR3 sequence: CASSTVSYEQYF. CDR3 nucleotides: TGTGCCAGCAGTACAGTCTCCTACGAGCAGTACTTC.

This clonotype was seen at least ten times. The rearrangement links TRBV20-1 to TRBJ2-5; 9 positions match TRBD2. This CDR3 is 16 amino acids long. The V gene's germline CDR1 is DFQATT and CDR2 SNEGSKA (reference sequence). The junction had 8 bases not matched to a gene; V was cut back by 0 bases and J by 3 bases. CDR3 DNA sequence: TGCAGTGCTAGAGACGTCTCGGGACTAGCAGAAGAGACCCAGTACTTC. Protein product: CSARDVSGLAEETQYF.

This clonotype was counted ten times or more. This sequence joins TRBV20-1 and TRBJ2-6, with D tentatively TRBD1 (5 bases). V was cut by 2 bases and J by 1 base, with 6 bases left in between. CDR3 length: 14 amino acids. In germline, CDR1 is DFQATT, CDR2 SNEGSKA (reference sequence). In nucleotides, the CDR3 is TGCAGTGCTAGACAGGGTTCTGGGGCCAACGTCCTGACTTTC. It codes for CSARQGSGANVLTF.

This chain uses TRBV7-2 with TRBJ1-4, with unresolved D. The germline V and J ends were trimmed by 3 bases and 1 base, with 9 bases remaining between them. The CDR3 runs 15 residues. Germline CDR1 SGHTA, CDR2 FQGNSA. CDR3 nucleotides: TGTGCCAGCAGCTTCATTGGGAGAACTAATGAAAAACTGTTTTTT. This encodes CASSFIGRTNEKLFF.

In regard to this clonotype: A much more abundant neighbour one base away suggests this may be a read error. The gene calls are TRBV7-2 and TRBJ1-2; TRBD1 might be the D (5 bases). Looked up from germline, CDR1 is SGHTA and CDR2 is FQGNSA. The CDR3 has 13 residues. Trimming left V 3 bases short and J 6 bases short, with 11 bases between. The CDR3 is CASSFAGNDGYTF. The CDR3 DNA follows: TGTGCCAGCAGCTTTGCAGGGAACGATGGCTACACCTTC.

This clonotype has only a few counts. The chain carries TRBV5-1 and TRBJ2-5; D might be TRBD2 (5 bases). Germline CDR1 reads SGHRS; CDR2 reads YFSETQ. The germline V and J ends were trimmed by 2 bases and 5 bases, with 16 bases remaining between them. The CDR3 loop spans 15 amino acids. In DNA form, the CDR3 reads TGCGCCAGCAGCTTAAAGGTGGGAACGGGGGAGACCCAGTACTTC. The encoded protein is CASSLKVGTGETQYF. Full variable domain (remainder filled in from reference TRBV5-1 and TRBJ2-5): KAGVTQTPRYLIKTRGQQVTLSCSPISGHRSVSWYQQTPGQGLQFLFEYFSETQRNKGNFPGRFSGRQFSNSRSEMNVSTLELGDSALYLCASSLKVGTGETQYFGPGTRLLVL.

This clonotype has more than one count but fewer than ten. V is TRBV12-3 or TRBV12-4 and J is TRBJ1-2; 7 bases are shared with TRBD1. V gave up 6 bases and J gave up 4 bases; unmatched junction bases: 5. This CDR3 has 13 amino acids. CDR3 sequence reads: CASSWDSLYGYTF. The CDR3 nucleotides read TGTGCCAGCAGCTGGGACAGCCTCTATGGCTACACCTTC.

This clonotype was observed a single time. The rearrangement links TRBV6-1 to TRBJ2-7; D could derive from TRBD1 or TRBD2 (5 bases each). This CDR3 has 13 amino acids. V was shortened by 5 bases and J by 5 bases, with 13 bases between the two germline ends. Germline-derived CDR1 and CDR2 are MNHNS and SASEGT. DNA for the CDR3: TGTGCCAGCAGTAATCCCACGGGGCACGAGCAGTACTTC. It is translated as CASSNPTGHEQYF.

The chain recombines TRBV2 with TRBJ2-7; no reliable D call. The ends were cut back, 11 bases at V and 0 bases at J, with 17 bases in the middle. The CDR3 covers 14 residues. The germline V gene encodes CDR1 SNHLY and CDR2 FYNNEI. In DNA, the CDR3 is TGTGCCGGTCAACCGGGTCTAAGCTCCTACGAGCAGTACTTC. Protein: CAGQPGLSSYEQYF.

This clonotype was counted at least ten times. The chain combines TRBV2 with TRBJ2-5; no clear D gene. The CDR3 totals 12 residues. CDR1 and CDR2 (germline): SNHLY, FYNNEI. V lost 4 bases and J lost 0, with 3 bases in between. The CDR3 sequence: CASSVDQETQYF. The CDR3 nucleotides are TGTGCCAGCAGTGTTGACCAAGAGACCCAGTACTTC.

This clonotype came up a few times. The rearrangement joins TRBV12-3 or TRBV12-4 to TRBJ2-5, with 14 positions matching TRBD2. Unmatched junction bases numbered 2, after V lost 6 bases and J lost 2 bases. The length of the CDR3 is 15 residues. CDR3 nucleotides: TGTGCCAGCAGCAGACTAGCGGGAGGGCAAGAGACCCAGTACTTC. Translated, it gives CASSRLAGGQETQYF.

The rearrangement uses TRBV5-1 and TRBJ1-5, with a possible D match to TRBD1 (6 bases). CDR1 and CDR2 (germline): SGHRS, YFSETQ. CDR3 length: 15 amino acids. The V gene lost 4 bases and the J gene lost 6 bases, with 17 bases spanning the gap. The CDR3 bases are TGCGCCAGCAGCCAAGAGAGCCAGGGGACTCAGCCCCAGCATTTT. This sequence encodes CASSQESQGTQPQHF.

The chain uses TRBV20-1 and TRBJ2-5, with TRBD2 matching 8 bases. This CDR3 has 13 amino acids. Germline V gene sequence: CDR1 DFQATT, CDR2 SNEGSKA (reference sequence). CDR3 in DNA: TGCAGGGCGACCCAAGCGGGAGTTGAGACCCAGTACTTC. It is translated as CRATQAGVETQYF.

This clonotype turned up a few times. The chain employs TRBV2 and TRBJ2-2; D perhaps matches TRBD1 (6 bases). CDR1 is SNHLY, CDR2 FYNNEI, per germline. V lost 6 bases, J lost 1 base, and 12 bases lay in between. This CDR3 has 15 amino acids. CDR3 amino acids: CASRGAGLNTGELFF. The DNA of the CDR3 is TGTGCCAGCAGGGGGGCAGGGCTGAACACCGGGGAGCTGTTTTTT. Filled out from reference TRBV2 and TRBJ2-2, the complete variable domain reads EPEVTQTPSHQVTQMGQEVILRCVPISNHLYFYWYRQILGQKVEFLVSFYNNEISEKSEIFDDQFSVERPDGSNFTLKIRSTKLEDSAMYFCASRGAGLNTGELFFGEGSRLTVL.

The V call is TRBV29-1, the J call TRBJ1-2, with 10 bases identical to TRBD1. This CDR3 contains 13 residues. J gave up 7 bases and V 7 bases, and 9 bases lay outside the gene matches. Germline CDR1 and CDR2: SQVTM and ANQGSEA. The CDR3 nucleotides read TGCAGCGCAGCCGGGACAGGGGCGTTTGGCTACACCTTC. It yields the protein CSAAGTGAFGYTF.

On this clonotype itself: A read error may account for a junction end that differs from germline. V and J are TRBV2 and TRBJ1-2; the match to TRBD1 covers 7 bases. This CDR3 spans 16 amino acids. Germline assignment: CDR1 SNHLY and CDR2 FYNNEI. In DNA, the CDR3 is TGTGCCACCAGTGGTGGACAGGTTGATCATAACTATGGCTACACCTTC. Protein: CATSGGQVDHNYGYTF. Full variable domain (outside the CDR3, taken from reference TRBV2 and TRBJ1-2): EPEVTQTPSHQVTQMGQEVILRCVPISNHLYFYWYRQILGQKVEFLVSFYNNEISEKSEIFDDQFSVERPDGSNFTLKIRSTKLEDSAMYFCATSGGQVDHNYGYTFGSGTRLTVV.

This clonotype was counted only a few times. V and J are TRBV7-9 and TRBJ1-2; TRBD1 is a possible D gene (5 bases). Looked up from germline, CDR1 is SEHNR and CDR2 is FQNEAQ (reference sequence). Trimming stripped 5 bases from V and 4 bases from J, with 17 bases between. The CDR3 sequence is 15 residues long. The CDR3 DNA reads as TGTGCCAGCAGCCAAGCTCAGGGTGAAAGCTATGGCTACACCTTC. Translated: CASSQAQGESYGYTF.

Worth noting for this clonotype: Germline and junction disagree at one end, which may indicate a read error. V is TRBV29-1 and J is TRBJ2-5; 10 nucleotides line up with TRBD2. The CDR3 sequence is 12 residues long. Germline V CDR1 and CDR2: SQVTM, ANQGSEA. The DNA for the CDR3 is TGCAGCGTTGAAGTCCTAGCGGGGGCCCGAGGGTTC. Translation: CSVEVLAGARGF. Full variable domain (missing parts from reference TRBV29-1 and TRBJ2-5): SAVISQKPSRDICQRGTSLTIQCQVDSQVTMMFWYRQQPGQSLTLIATANQGSEATYESGFVIDKFPISRPNLTFSTLTVSNMSPEDSSIYLCSVEVLAGARGFGPGTRLLVL.

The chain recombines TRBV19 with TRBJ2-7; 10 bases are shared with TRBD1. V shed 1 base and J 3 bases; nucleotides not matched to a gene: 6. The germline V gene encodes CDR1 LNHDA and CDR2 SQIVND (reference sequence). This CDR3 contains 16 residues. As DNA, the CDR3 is TGTGCCAGTAGTATAGCTCCGGGACAGGGGATCTACGAGCAGTACTTC. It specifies CASSIAPGQGIYEQYF.

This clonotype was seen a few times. The CDR3 nucleotides read TGTGCCACCAGCAGAGATCGGGTGGCCAACGTCCTGACTTTC. It encodes CATSRDRVANVLTF. V and J are TRBV15 and TRBJ2-6; D gene ambiguous. Trimming took 0 bases from V and 6 from J, leaving 6 bases between them. CDR1 and CDR2 from the germline V gene are LNHNV and YYDKDF (reference sequence). The CDR3 consists of 14 residues.